This passage covers 9 T cell receptor beta chains from one sample sequenced in a study of cytomegalovirus exposure and HLA in healthy donors. The PCR made use of 60 Vbeta and 13 Jbeta primers. Measured with immunoSEQ multiplex PCR; TCRdb has only the in-frame clones, and not every one. The repertoire holds about 80,000 clones, with 70% to 80% as singletons. Source material: PBMCs. These receptors originate from a man aged 45-65 years in good health and CMV-seronegative.

This clone has more than one count but fewer than ten. V is TRBV4-2 and J is TRBJ2-1, with 7 bases identical to TRBD1. The CDR3 sequence is 17 residues long. With V trimmed by 0 bases and J by 7 bases, 12 bases remained unmatched. CDR1 LGHNA and CDR2 YNFKEQ come from the germline V gene. CDR3 in DNA: TGTGCCAGCAGCCAAGAAGAACCGACAGGGAGTAAAAATGAGCAGTTCTTC. Translation gives CASSQEEPTGSKNEQFF.

J is TRBJ2-3 and V is TRBV2; D uncertain. This CDR3 is 14 amino acids long. CDR1 SNHLY and CDR2 FYNNEI come from the germline V gene. Trimming cost V 2 bases and J 3 bases, with 9 bases left between them. The CDR3 loop reads CASSERDLTDTQYF. CDR3 in DNA: TGTGCCAGCAGTGAAAGAGATTTGACAGATACGCAGTATTTT.

A few counts support this clone. V gene TRBV5-6 combines with J gene TRBJ1-3; unclear D gene. In germline, CDR1 is SGHDT, CDR2 YYEEEE. The V gene lost 2 bases and the J gene lost 3 bases, with 9 bases spanning the gap. CDR3 length: 14 amino acids. This CDR3 is CASSFARSGNTIYF. CDR3 DNA sequence: TGTGCCAGCAGCTTCGCCAGAAGTGGAAACACCATATATTTT.

As to this clone: Other nucleotide sequences from this sample produce the same CDR3. The CDR3 DNA follows: TGTGCCAGCAGCCCAGGACTAGCGGGGGGCCAAGAGACCCAGTACTTC. This sequence encodes CASSPGLAGGQETQYF. The chain is built from TRBV5-4 and TRBJ2-5; 14 bases are shared with TRBD2. V was clipped by 4 bases and J by 1 base; unmatched bases: 3. In germline, CDR1 is SGHNT, CDR2 YYREEE (reference sequence). The CDR3 has 16 residues.

Here the CDR3 DNA reads TGTGCCAGCTCGGGAGGGGGTGGCTACACCTTC. This codes for CASSGGGGYTF. J is TRBJ1-2 and V is TRBV6-5; D perhaps matches TRBD1 (6 bases). The CDR3 loop spans 11 amino acids. Germline assignment: CDR1 MNHEY and CDR2 SVGAGI. Trimming left V 8 bases short and J 7 bases short, with 11 bases between.

The sample holds a few counts of this clone. V usage is TRBV30 and J usage is TRBJ2-3, with 9 bases that match TRBD2. The germline gives CDR1 GTSNPN, CDR2 SVGIG (reference sequence). This CDR3 comprises 15 residues. The ends lost 3 bases at V and 2 bases at J; junction bases unmatched: 6. DNA for the CDR3: TGTGCCTGGAGCCCCTTAGCGGGGGTCACAGATACGCAGTATTTT. Translated: CAWSPLAGVTDTQYF.

This clone was recorded a few times. DNA for the CDR3: TGTGCCAGCAGCTTGAGGACAGGAGTATATAGCAATCAGCCCCAGCATTTT. It codes for CASSLRTGVYSNQPQHF. The chain joins TRBV7-8 to TRBJ1-5; 7 bases match TRBD1. CDR1 SGHVS and CDR2 FQNEAQ come from the germline V gene. V dropped 3 bases and J dropped 0; count of bases not matched to a gene: 8. CDR3 size: 17 residues.

The V and J genes are TRBV5-1 and TRBJ1-4; 7 bases fit TRBD1. The V gene's germline CDR1 is SGHRS and CDR2 YFSETQ. The trim removed 1 base at V and 7 bases at J, leaving 7 bases unmatched. CDR3 length equals 15 residues. CDR3 amino acids: CASSLRGQEFEKLFF. CDR3 DNA sequence: TGCGCCAGCAGCTTGAGGGGGCAGGAGTTTGAAAAACTGTTTTTT.

This clone was counted between two and nine times. The rearrangement links TRBV14 to TRBJ2-1; 7 bases align to TRBD2. The CDR3 runs 16 residues. Trimming cost V 4 bases and J 4 bases; bases outside gene matches: 10. Per germline, CDR1 SGHDN and CDR2 FVKESK. Here the CDR3 reads CASSRHRTSGYNEQFF. The DNA for the CDR3 is TGTGCCAGCAGCCGCCATAGGACTAGTGGGTACAATGAGCAGTTCTTC.